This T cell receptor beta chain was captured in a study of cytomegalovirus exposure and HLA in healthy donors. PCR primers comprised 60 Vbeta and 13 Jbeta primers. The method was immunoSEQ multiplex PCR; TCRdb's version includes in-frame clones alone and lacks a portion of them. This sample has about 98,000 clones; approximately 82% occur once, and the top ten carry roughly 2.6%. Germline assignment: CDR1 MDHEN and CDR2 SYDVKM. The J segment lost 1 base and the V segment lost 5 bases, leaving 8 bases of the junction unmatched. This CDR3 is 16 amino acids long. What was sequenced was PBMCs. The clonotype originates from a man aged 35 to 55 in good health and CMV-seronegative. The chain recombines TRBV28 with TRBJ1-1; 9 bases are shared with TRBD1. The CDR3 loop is CASSPIAGQGNTEAFF. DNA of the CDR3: TGTGCCAGCAGTCCAATCGCGGGACAGGGGAACACTGAAGCTTTCTTT.